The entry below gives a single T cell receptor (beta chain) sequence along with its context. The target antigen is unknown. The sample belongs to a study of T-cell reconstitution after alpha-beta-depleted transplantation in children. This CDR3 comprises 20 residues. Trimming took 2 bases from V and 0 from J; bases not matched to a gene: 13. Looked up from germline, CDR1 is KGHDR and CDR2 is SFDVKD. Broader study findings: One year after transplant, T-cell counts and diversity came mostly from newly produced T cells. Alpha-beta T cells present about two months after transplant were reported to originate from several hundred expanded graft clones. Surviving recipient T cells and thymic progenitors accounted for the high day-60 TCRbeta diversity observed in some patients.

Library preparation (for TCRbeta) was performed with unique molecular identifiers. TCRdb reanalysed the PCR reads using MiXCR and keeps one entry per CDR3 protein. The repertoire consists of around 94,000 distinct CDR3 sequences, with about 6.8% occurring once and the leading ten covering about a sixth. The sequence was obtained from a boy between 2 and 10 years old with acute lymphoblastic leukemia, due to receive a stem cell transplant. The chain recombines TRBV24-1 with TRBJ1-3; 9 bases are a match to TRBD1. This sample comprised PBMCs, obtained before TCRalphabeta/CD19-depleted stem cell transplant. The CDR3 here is CATSDWGTGRILYSGNTIYF. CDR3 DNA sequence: TGTGCCACCAGTGATTGGGGGACAGGGCGCATACTTTACTCTGGAAACACCATATATTTT.